This record covers a single T cell receptor (beta chain). In the naive CD8 group, cells lacked CD45RO and were positively selected for CCR7, so terminally differentiated effector memory CD45RA+ cells were left out. This sample was included in a study of shared clonotypes between healthy human individuals. Using about 190 ng DNA, approximately 27,000 T cell genomes, the sorted-subset replicate PCRs were run. TCRdb keeps only in-frame clones here, not all; method: immunoSEQ multiplex PCR. Of about 1,900,000 clones detected, less than 95% appear once; the ten largest clones hold 1.2%. Sequenced material: naive CD8+ T cells sorted from blood. The sequence was obtained from a young man in good health.

CDR3: CASSPSGRYEQYF. The CDR3 nucleotides are TGTGCCAGCAGCCCTAGCGGGCGCTACGAGCAGTACTTC. The chain couples TRBV11-3 to TRBJ2-7, with 8 bases aligning to TRBD2. This CDR3 spans 13 amino acids. J was trimmed by 3 bases and V by 5 bases; bases with no gene match: 3. Germline CDR1 reads SGHNT; CDR2 reads YENEEA.